The 6 T cell receptor beta chains listed next were all sequenced from one sample in a study of PD-L1 blockade in urothelial cancer. Generated by immunoSEQ multiplex PCR, the TCRdb table keeps only in-frame clones and is missing some. The sample carries 44,000 or so clones, almost 85% recorded once. This specimen was PBMCs, taken around atezolizumab (anti-PD-L1) treatment. The receptor source for this set is a man between 65 and 80 years old with urothelial cancer.

The V and J genes are TRBV4-1 and TRBJ2-7, with TRBD2 matching 13 bases. Germline lookup yields CDR1 MGHRA and CDR2 YSYEKL. The CDR3 loop spans 18 amino acids. Trimming cost V 4 bases and J 0 bases; bases outside gene matches: 9. CDR3 DNA sequence: TGCGCCAGCAGCCCGAGGACTAGCGGGAGCCCTTTCTCCTACGAGCAGTACTTC. This encodes CASSPRTSGSPFSYEQYF.

This sequence joins TRBV11-3 and TRBJ2-1, with 7 bases that match TRBD1. With V trimmed by 0 bases and J by 8 bases, 1 base remained unmatched. Germline V gene lookup returns CDR1 SGHNT and CDR2 YENEEA. CDR3 length equals 13 residues. Written as DNA, the CDR3 is TGTGCCAGCAGCTTAGAACAGGGGTATGAGCAGTTCTTC. Its translation is CASSLEQGYEQFF.

This chain connects TRBV5-4 to TRBJ2-1; D perhaps matches TRBD2 (6 bases). Trimming took off 0 bases at V and 2 bases at J, with 12 bases between the two ends. Germline CDR1 is SGHNT and CDR2 is YYREEE (reference sequence). The CDR3 has 16 residues. CDR3 sequence reads: CASSLGGGIAYNEQFF. The CDR3 bases are TGTGCCAGCAGCTTGGGGGGCGGGATCGCCTACAATGAGCAGTTCTTC.

This clone counts as medium-sized. The J gene is TRBJ2-1, the V gene TRBV29-1, with D unresolved. Germline loops: CDR1 SQVTM, CDR2 ANQGSEA. CDR3 length equals 12 residues. V was shortened by 6 bases and J by 0 bases, with 6 bases between the two germline ends. CDR3 DNA sequence: TGCAGCGTCACGGGCTCCTACAATGAGCAGTTCTTC. It codes for CSVTGSYNEQFF.

J is TRBJ2-7 and V is TRBV27; tentatively, D is TRBD1 (5 bases). The germline gives CDR1 MNHEY, CDR2 SMNVEV (reference sequence). The CDR3 totals 14 residues. V gave up 5 bases and J gave up 3 bases, with 14 bases separating them. Here the CDR3 DNA reads TGTGCCAGCAGTCCCAGGGTCCCTATCTACGAGCAGTACTTC. Translation gives CASSPRVPIYEQYF.

The chain recombines TRBV28 with TRBJ1-3, with 7 bases fitting TRBD1. Looked up from germline, CDR1 is MDHEN and CDR2 is SYDVKM. CDR3 size: 14 residues. The ends lost 8 bases at V and 2 bases at J; junction bases unmatched: 6. The CDR3 DNA sequence: TGTGCCAGCGTATTAGGGGGCGCTGGAAACACCATATATTTT. The encoded protein is CASVLGGAGNTIYF.